These 27 T cell receptor beta chains were all obtained from the same sample, sequenced in a study of OX40 agonist ivuxolimab in advanced cancers. TCRdb keeps only in-frame clones here, not all; method: immunoSEQ multiplex PCR. The table records approximately 45,000 clones, approximately 80% of them present only once. Sequenced material: CD4+ or CD8+ T cells sorted from blood, taken in a trial of the OX40 agonist ivuxolimab. All receptors derive from an adult with an advanced solid tumor such as melanoma, head and neck, liver or kidney cancer.

V is TRBV28 and J is TRBJ1-1; D gene ambiguous. Trimming shortened V by 3 bases and J by 6 bases, and 11 bases separated the two germline ends. CDR3 length equals 13 residues. CDR1 and CDR2 (germline): MDHEN, SYDVKM. The CDR3 here is CASSFRIGAEAFF. The CDR3 region has the DNA TGTGCCAGCAGTTTTCGTATAGGCGCTGAAGCTTTCTTT.

This sequence joins TRBV5-6 and TRBJ1-5; TRBD1 matches 7 bases. The CDR3 consists of 15 residues. Germline lookup yields CDR1 SGHDT and CDR2 YYEEEE. V shed 4 bases and J 5 bases; nucleotides not matched to a gene: 9. CDR3 amino acids: CASSLRQGDDQPQHF. Written as DNA, the CDR3 is TGTGCCAGCAGCCTCAGACAGGGAGACGATCAGCCCCAGCATTTT.

The chain carries TRBV6-5 and TRBJ1-2; 9 nucleotides agree with TRBD1. V lost 6 bases to trimming and J lost 5 bases; unmatched junction nucleotides: 10. The germline V gene encodes CDR1 MNHEY and CDR2 SVGAGI. This CDR3 region has 15 residues. The CDR3 region has the DNA TGTGCCAGCAGCCTAAGGGGGGACAGGGAGTATGGCTACACCTTC. Translated: CASSLRGDREYGYTF.

V is TRBV5-8 and J is TRBJ1-1, with TRBD1 as a possible D gene (6 bases). V was pared by 4 bases and J by 6 bases, with 16 bases between. Germline values: CDR1 SGHTS, CDR2 YDEGEE. The CDR3 length is 14 residues. CDR3 bases: TGTGCCAGCAGCACCTACAGGGATTGGCCTGAAGCTTTCTTT. Translating it yields CASSTYRDWPEAFF.

The chain has TRBV11-3 and TRBJ2-3; 14 bases agree with TRBD2. V shed 5 bases and J 4 bases; nucleotides not matched to a gene: 8. CDR1 and CDR2 from the germline V gene are SGHNT and YENEEA. The CDR3 runs 17 residues. CDR3 residues: CASSPATSGGAADTQYF. The CDR3, as DNA: TGTGCCAGCAGCCCAGCGACTAGCGGGGGGGCGGCAGATACGCAGTATTTT.

V and J are TRBV6-6 and TRBJ2-5; D is ambiguous. The CDR3 is made up of 12 amino acids. The germline V gene has CDR1 MNHNY and CDR2 SVGAGI (reference sequence). The V and J ends lost 3 bases and 1 base respectively, with 3 bases between them. CDR3 amino acids: CASSYPQETQYF. For the CDR3, the DNA is TGTGCCAGCAGTTATCCCCAAGAGACCCAGTACTTC.

The rearrangement uses TRBV5-1 and TRBJ2-5, with 13 nucleotides matching TRBD2. CDR1 is SGHRS and CDR2 is YFSETQ in the germline V gene. With 0 bases clipped from V and 2 bases from J, the junction kept 4 bases outside the gene matches. The length of the CDR3 is 17 residues. The CDR3 DNA sequence: TGCGCCAGCAGCTTGGACGGGACTAGCGGGGCACAAGAGACCCAGTACTTC. Translation: CASSLDGTSGAQETQYF.

The chain has TRBV7-8 and TRBJ1-1; possibly TRBD1 for D (6 bases). CDR3 length equals 16 residues. The germline gives CDR1 SGHVS, CDR2 FQNEAQ. Trimming removed 3 bases from V and 3 bases from J, with 17 bases in between. This CDR3 is CASSFWGQGGYTEAFF. Written as DNA, the CDR3 is TGTGCCAGCAGCTTTTGGGGGCAGGGTGGGTACACTGAAGCTTTCTTT. Looking up the rest from reference TRBV7-8 and TRBJ1-1 gives the full variable domain: GAGVSQSPRYKVAKRGQDVALRCDPISGHVSLFWYQQALGQGPEFLTYFQNEAQLDKSGLPSDRFFAERPEGSVSTLKIQRTQQEDSAVYLCASSFWGQGGYTEAFFGQGTRLTVV.

V and J are TRBV7-8 and TRBJ2-1; D may be TRBD1 (6 bases). V lost 1 base, J lost 2 bases, and 9 bases lay in between. CDR3 length equals 15 residues. The germline V gene encodes CDR1 SGHVS and CDR2 FQNEAQ. The CDR3 loop reads CASSLVRTAYNEQFF. CDR3 nucleotide sequence: TGTGCCAGCAGCTTAGTTAGGACAGCCTACAATGAGCAGTTCTTC.

CDR3: CASSIVGSYGEQYF. CDR3 coding DNA: TGTGCCAGTAGTATAGTCGGGAGCTACGGAGAGCAGTACTTC. The chain employs TRBV19 and TRBJ2-7; possibly TRBD2 for D (6 bases). CDR1 and CDR2 from the germline V gene are LNHDA and SQIVND (reference sequence). CDR3 size: 14 residues. V dropped 1 base and J dropped 7 bases, with 14 bases sitting between them.

This chain joins TRBV28 and TRBJ2-7; D call uncertain. This CDR3 is built from 14 residues. Trimming cost V 5 bases and J 3 bases, with 14 bases left between them. The germline gives CDR1 MDHEN, CDR2 SYDVKM. Here the CDR3 DNA reads TGTGCCAGCAGTGACACTATGCGGTTCTACGAGCAGTACTTC. It specifies CASSDTMRFYEQYF.

This clone came up a few times. The chain is built from TRBV30 and TRBJ1-4, with 7 positions matching TRBD1. The germline V gene encodes CDR1 GTSNPN and CDR2 SVGIG (reference sequence). Trimming removed 5 bases from V and 3 bases from J; junction bases left unmatched: 15. This CDR3 contains 17 residues. The CDR3 is CAWEGARTRWPNEKLFF. CDR3 DNA sequence: TGTGCCTGGGAGGGGGCCAGGACGAGGTGGCCTAATGAAAAACTGTTTTTT. The full variable domain, its missing parts supplied by reference TRBV30 and TRBJ1-4, is SQTIHQWPATLVQPVGSPLSLECTVEGTSNPNLYWYRQAAGRGLQLLFYSVGIGQISSEVPQNLSASRPQDRQFILSSKKLLLSDSGFYLCAWEGARTRWPNEKLFFGSGTQLSVL.

On this clone itself: At one end, the junction sequence differs from germline, possibly due to a read error. The chain employs TRBV27 and TRBJ2-7; D gene ambiguous. CDR3 length: 8 residues. Germline CDR1 reads MNHEY; CDR2 reads SMNVEV (reference sequence). The CDR3 reads CASTHYDF. The CDR3, as DNA: TGTGCCAGCACCCATTATGACTTC.

The genes are TRBV15 and TRBJ1-5, with a possible D match to TRBD1 (5 bases). CDR1 LNHNV and CDR2 YYDKDF come from the germline V gene (reference sequence). With 1 base removed from V and 3 bases from J, the gap between germline ends came to 13 bases. CDR3 length: 16 residues. The CDR3 sequence: CATSRGAGAANQPQHF. CDR3 DNA: TGTGCCACCAGCAGAGGGGCCGGGGCAGCCAATCAGCCCCAGCATTTT.

There are a few counts of this clone. V is TRBV20-1 and J is TRBJ2-7, with no clear D. V shed 2 bases and J shed 9 bases, with 11 bases lying between them. Germline CDR1 is DFQATT and CDR2 is SNEGSKA (reference sequence). This CDR3 region has 11 residues. The CDR3 reads CSARPPQGQYF. CDR3 DNA sequence: TGCAGTGCTAGACCTCCCCAAGGGCAGTACTTC.

V gene TRBV28 combines with J gene TRBJ1-4; D unresolved. V was trimmed by 3 bases and J by 0 bases, leaving 11 bases between them. Germline loops: CDR1 MDHEN, CDR2 SYDVKM. The CDR3 is made up of 16 amino acids. The CDR3 sequence: CASSFWGRTTNEKLFF. In DNA form, the CDR3 reads TGTGCCAGCAGTTTTTGGGGAAGGACAACTAATGAAAAACTGTTTTTT.

This chain links TRBV28 with TRBJ2-1, with 12 bases identical to TRBD2. V dropped 3 bases and J dropped 7; count of bases not matched to a gene: 4. CDR1 MDHEN and CDR2 SYDVKM come from the germline V gene. CDR3 length: 15 residues. The CDR3 region is CASSFGGLAGNEQFF. CDR3 DNA: TGTGCCAGCAGTTTCGGTGGACTAGCGGGAAATGAGCAGTTCTTC.

The sample holds a few counts of this clone. Here the CDR3 reads CASSSGTGEAFF. The CDR3 DNA sequence: TGCGCCAGCAGCTCCGGGACAGGGGAAGCTTTCTTT. V is TRBV5-1 and J is TRBJ1-1; the match to TRBD1 covers 9 bases. J lost 8 bases, V lost 3 bases, and 2 bases had no gene match. Germline CDR1 SGHRS, CDR2 YFSETQ. This CDR3 comprises 12 residues.

This rearrangement joins TRBV6-5 to TRBJ1-1; 8 nucleotides align to TRBD1. The ends lost 6 bases at V and 10 bases at J; junction bases unmatched: 7. The germline V gene has CDR1 MNHEY and CDR2 SVGAGI. The CDR3 consists of 12 residues. CDR3 loop: CASSLGQGRAFF. The CDR3 DNA is TGTGCCAGCAGCCTAGGACAGGGCCGAGCTTTCTTT.

This sequence joins TRBV4-1 and TRBJ1-2, with D perhaps matching TRBD1 (5 bases). Germline V lookup: CDR1 MGHRA, CDR2 YSYEKL. This CDR3 spans 17 amino acids. V was trimmed by 1 base and J by 0 bases, leaving 15 bases between them. The CDR3 is CASSQAGIRGSNYGYTF. CDR3 DNA sequence: TGCGCCAGCAGCCAAGCTGGTATAAGGGGTTCTAACTATGGCTACACCTTC.

The chain carries TRBV18 and TRBJ1-5, with unresolved D. Germline CDR1 is KGHSH and CDR2 is LQKENI. V was pared by 0 bases and J by 3 bases, with 9 bases between. The CDR3 spans 15 residues. The DNA of the CDR3 is TGTGCCAGCTCACCACCCGGATCCTTCAATCAGCCCCAGCATTTT. The encoded protein is CASSPPGSFNQPQHF.

The chain links TRBV5-1 to TRBJ1-1; TRBD1 is a possible D gene (5 bases). The V and J ends lost 0 bases and 3 bases respectively, with 12 bases between them. CDR1 is SGHRS and CDR2 is YFSETQ in the germline V gene. The CDR3 has 15 residues. The CDR3 protein is CASSLVVGGDTEAFF. The CDR3, as DNA: TGCGCCAGCAGCTTGGTGGTTGGAGGGGACACTGAAGCTTTCTTT.

The J gene is TRBJ1-3, the V gene TRBV4-2, with D hard to call. V lost 0 bases and J 0 bases, leaving 6 bases between the germline ends. The CDR3 sequence is 15 residues long. CDR1 is LGHNA and CDR2 is YNFKEQ in the germline V gene. CDR3 in DNA: TGTGCCAGCAGCCAAGATCGAAGCTCTGGAAACACCATATATTTT. It translates to CASSQDRSSGNTIYF.

V usage is TRBV9 and J usage is TRBJ2-2, with 9 bases matching TRBD2. This CDR3 has 18 residues. CDR1 and CDR2 from the germline V gene are SGDLS and YYNGEE. The V segment lost 0 bases and the J segment 7 bases; nucleotides outside the gene matches: 13. Here the CDR3 DNA reads TGTGCCAGCAGCGTAGCTCCTGCGGGAGGGCCCGGTGGCGGGGAGCTGTTTTTT. It codes for CASSVAPAGGPGGGELFF.

CDR3 loop: CASSVGGGATYEQYF. As DNA, the CDR3 is TGTGCCAGCAGCGTAGGAGGGGGAGCAACGTACGAGCAGTACTTC. The V call is TRBV9, the J call TRBJ2-7; a weak D match, TRBD1 (6 bases). Trimming left V 0 bases short and J 4 bases short, with 14 bases between. The germline V gene encodes CDR1 SGDLS and CDR2 YYNGEE. The CDR3 consists of 15 residues.

V usage is TRBV15 and J usage is TRBJ1-5; no clear D. The CDR3 covers 13 residues. Per the germline V gene, CDR1 is LNHNV and CDR2 is YYDKDF (reference sequence). V lost 0 bases, J lost 3 bases, and 3 bases lay in between. The CDR3 region has the DNA TGTGCCACCAGCAGAGATACCAATCAGCCCCAGCATTTT. Its protein product is CATSRDTNQPQHF.

V usage is TRBV9 and J usage is TRBJ2-7; 10 bases match TRBD2. This CDR3 spans 15 amino acids. V lost 3 bases, J lost 3 bases, and 6 bases stayed unmatched. In germline, CDR1 is SGDLS, CDR2 YYNGEE. The CDR3 spells CASSAAGTSVYEQYF. The CDR3 region has the DNA TGTGCCAGCAGCGCCGCCGGGACTAGCGTCTACGAGCAGTACTTC.